This TCR beta chain appears in the sequencing data of a study of early T cells in non-severe SARS-CoV-2 infection (dated by TCRdb to the early 2020s). Background for the entire study: Because TCR sequencing was done on bulk RNA from unsorted whole blood, the alpha and beta chains could not be paired. Findings and caveats that apply to the study as a whole: VDJdb matching was skewed toward anti-spike CD8 responses and likely underestimated virus-specific expansions by missing private and CD4 specificities.

A distance of 16 bases separates the germline ends of V and J, which lose 3 bases and 5 bases respectively. In the germline V gene, CDR1 corresponds to MNHNS and CDR2 to SASEGT. The cysteine opens and the phenylalanine closes a CDR3 of 15 amino acids. Only CDR3 DNA is held: 45 bases, read in frame from base 1. This clonotype was counted many times. This receptor's antigen is unknown. No qualities accompany the bases; no much larger clone lies one base away. Set within a cohort of healthcare workers in London, UK, this nested case-control study involved weekly PCR testing of nasopharyngeal swabs along with blood sampling. Between 23 and 31 March 2020, the week of the UK lockdown, healthcare workers were enrolled and then followed up weekly for as long as 16 weeks. The library came from 5' RACE. These reads were obtained on a NextSeq 500. Unique molecular identifiers were attached to individual cDNA molecules in the TCR library protocol so that sequencing error and PCR bias could be corrected. Both TCR alpha and beta chains were sequenced, and tight co-correlation was observed between alpha and beta sequence abundances in each sample. On the authors' methods: Decombinator V4 was used to perform V gene, J gene and CDR3 annotation of TCR sequences. TCRs were defined as expanded if a significant change between any two time points was detected under a Poisson model with p below 0.0001. TCR abundances were normalised to the total number of TCRs sequenced per sample and expressed as counts per million. TRAV1-2 paired with TRAJ12, TRAJ20 or TRAJ33 defined MAIT TCRs, while TRAV10 paired with TRAJ18 defined iNKT TCRs. VDJdb, accessed 1 November 2021, was searched for CMV, EBV and SARS-CoV-2 annotated TCRs, with TCRs annotated for multiple antigens excluded. The raw public data were reprocessed by TCRdb itself: fastp quality trimming at Q25, MiXCR clonotype calling, in-frame beta chains only. Every CDR3 protein is listed once, alongside the most common genes and DNA of its rows. TCRdb, rather than the study authors, made the V and J calls. A total of tens of thousands of distinct CDR3 sequences appear in this sample, over 8% of them only once. 15% to 18% of the sample is in the top ten clones.

The receptor comes from an adult who was a healthcare worker with PCR-confirmed SARS-CoV-2 infection or an uninfected control (not recorded which). Recombination linked TRBV6-1 to TRBJ1-2; the D gene is not confidently resolved. The sample in question was whole blood, obtained at baseline. The CDR3 reads as follows: CASSDTDPPIYGYTF. The nucleotide sequence is TGTGCCAGCAGTGACACGGATCCACCGATATATGGCTACACCTTC.